This T cell receptor beta chain was captured in a study of regulatory T cells in long-lasting Graves disease. The overall study: More than 5 years of antithyroid drugs with positive TSH receptor antibodies defined persistent Graves' disease.

Construction of TCR beta libraries relied on iRepertoire HTBI primers and on Arm-PCR targeting CDR3 regions. TCRdb reanalysed the multiplex PCR reads using MiXCR and keeps one entry per CDR3 protein. The table shows about 470,000 distinct CDR3 sequences, with roughly 20% occurring only once. There are 18 residues in the CDR3. Germline loops: CDR1 SGDLS, CDR2 YYNGEE. Losses at the gene ends were 3 bases for V and 9 bases for J; bases not matched to a gene: 24. Time point here: persistent/refractory GD, antithyroid drugs over 5 years with positive TRAb. RNA extracted from PBMCs served as the sequencing template. This clonotype was found a few times. Antigen unknown. General observations from the study: Comparison showed that persistent patients shared more public clonotypes (roughly 2,500) than new patients (approximately 870).

The sequencing used peripheral blood mononuclear cells (PBMCs), collected when the disease was refractory, from a patient treated with antithyroid drugs. This TCR derives from a female donor with Graves disease. The chain uses TRBV9 and TRBJ2-7; 7 bases are a match to TRBD1. The CDR3 sequence is CASSAGQVTPRRTMRQYF. CDR3 coding DNA: TGTGCCAGCAGCGCAGGACAGGTAACCCCGCGTCGTACGATGAGGCAGTACTTC.